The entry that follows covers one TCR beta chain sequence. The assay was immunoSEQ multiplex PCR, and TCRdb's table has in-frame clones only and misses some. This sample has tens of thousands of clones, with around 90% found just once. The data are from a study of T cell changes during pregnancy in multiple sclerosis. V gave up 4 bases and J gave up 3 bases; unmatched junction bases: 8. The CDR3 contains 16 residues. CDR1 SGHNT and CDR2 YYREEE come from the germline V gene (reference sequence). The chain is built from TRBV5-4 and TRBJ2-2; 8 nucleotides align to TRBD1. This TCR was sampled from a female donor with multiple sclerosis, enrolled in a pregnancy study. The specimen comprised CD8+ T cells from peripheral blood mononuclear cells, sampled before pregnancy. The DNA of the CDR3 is TGTGCCAGCAGCCCGGACAGGGATTGGGACACCGGGGAGCTGTTTTTT. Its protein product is CASSPDRDWDTGELFF.